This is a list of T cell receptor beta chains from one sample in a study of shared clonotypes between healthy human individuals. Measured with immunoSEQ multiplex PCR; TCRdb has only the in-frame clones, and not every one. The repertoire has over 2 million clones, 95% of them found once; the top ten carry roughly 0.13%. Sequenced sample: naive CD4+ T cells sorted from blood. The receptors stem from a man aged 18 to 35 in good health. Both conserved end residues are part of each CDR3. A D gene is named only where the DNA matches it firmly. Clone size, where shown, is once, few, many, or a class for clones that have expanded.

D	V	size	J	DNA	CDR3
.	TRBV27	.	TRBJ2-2	TGTGCCAGCAGTTTAGGCAGGGACACCGGGGAGCTGTTTTTT	CASSLGRDTGELFF
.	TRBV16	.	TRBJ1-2	TGTGCCAGCAGCCAAAGGACAGACTATGGCTACACCTTC	CASSQRTDYGYTF
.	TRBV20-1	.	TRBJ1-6	TGCAGTGCTAGGGGAGACCCCAATAGCCACTTT	CSARGDPNSHF
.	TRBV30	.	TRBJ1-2	TGTGCCTGGAGTGTAACAGGGTACGGCTATGGCTACACCTTC	CAWSVTGYGYGYTF
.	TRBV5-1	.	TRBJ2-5	TGCGCCAGCAGCTTGGGGCCGGGAGTGTCAGAGACCCAGTACTTC	CASSLGPGVSETQYF
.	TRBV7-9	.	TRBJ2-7	TGTGCCAGCAGCTTAGCAGGGTCTCTTTTCTACGAGCAGTACTTC	CASSLAGSLFYEQYF
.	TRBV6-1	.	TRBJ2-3	TGTGCCAGCAGTGAAGCGGAGGTTAGAGGCACAGATACGCAGTATTTT	CASSEAEVRGTDTQYF
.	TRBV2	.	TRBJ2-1	TGTGCCAGCAGTGAGACTATCAATGAGCAGTTCTTC	CASSETINEQFF
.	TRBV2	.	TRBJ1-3	TGTGCCAGCCGATTAGGTTCTGGAAACACCATATATTTT	CASRLGSGNTIYF
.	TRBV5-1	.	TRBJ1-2	TGCGCCAGCAGACTTGGAAGGGCTGTGTCGTATGGCTACACCTTC	CASRLGRAVSYGYTF
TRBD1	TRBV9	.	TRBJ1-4	TGTGCCAGCAGCTTCGACAGGGGGCCTAATGAAAAACTGTTTTTT	CASSFDRGPNEKLFF
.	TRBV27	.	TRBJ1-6	TGTGCCAGCAGTATAACCGGGACTGCTGATTCACCCCTCCACTTT	CASSITGTADSPLHF
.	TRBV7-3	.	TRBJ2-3	TGTGCCAGCAGCTCTGACAGGCAAAGCACAGATACGCAGTATTTT	CASSSDRQSTDTQYF
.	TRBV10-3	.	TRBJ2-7	TGTGCCATCGGATTCAGCTCCTACGAGCAGTACTTC	CAIGFSSYEQYF
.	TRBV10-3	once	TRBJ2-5	TGTGCCTCCCAAGGGGGCCGGGGGGGGCCGGAGACCCAGTACTTC	CASQGGRGGPETQYF
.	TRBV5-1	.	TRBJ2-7	TGCGCCAGCAGCCATGAAGGGGGATTCCGGCAGTACTTC	CASSHEGGFRQYF
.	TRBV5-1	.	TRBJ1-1	TGCGCCAGCAGCCGGGACGGTTTAACTGAAGCTTTCTTT	CASSRDGLTEAFF
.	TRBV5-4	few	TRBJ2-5	TGTGCCAGCAGCCTGTTGGCTAGCGTCCAAGAGACCCAGTACTTC	CASSLLASVQETQYF
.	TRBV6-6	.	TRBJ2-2	TGTGCCAGCGTTTATGGGTCGAACACCGGGGAGCTGTTTTTT	CASVYGSNTGELFF
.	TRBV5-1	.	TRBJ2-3	TGCGCCAGCGGTGACAGTCGTAGCACAGATACGCAGTATTTT	CASGDSRSTDTQYF